This record covers a single TCR beta chain. Its specificity is unknown. These data belong to a study of shared clonotypes between healthy human individuals. Overall study context: The donors, a couple of women and a few men, were aged 18 to 49. CD4 naive and memory got three plates each, CD8 naive two, CD8 memory one.

Data came from immunoSEQ multiplex PCR; TCRdb stores just in-frame clones and leaves some out. The sample holds around 980,000 clones, approximately 78% seen once. Study-level results: Estimated richness values were generally larger in naive subsets than in memory subsets. Sequencing of the sorted subsets was shown by rarefaction to be incomplete despite large depth.

The CDR3 has 15 amino acids. The germline V gene encodes CDR1 SNHLY and CDR2 FYNNEI. The ends lost 8 bases at V and 0 bases at J; junction bases unmatched: 6. The sequence derives from a man aged 18 to 30 in good health. Some clones in this sample may be carry-over from other donors' samples. The sample was memory CD4+ T cells from PBMCs. Subset defined: CD45RA-negative fraction. This sequence joins TRBV2 and TRBJ2-1, with 8 bases matching TRBD2. CDR3 protein: CASSIAGNSYNEQFF. The CDR3 DNA reads TGTGCCAGCTCGATAGCGGGAAACTCCTACAATGAGCAGTTCTTC. The full variable domain, rest sourced from reference TRBV2 and TRBJ2-1, is EPEVTQTPSHQVTQMGQEVILRCVPISNHLYFYWYRQILGQKVEFLVSFYNNEISEKSEIFDDQFSVERPDGSNFTLKIRSTKLEDSAMYFCASSIAGNSYNEQFFGPGTRLTVL.